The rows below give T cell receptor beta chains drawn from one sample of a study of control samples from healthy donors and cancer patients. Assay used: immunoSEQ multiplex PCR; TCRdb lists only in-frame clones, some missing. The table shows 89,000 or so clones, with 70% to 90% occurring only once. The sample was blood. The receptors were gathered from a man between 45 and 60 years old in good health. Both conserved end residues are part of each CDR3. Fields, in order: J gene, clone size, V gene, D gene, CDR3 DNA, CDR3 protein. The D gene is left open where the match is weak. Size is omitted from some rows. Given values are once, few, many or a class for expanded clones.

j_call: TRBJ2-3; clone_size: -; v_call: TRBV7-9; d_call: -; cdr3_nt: TGTGCCAGCAGCTTAGCGGTGGGAGATACGCAGTATTTT; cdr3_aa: CASSLAVGDTQYF
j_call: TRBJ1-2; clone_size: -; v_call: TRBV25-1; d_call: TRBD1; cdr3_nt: TGTGCCAGCAGTGGTTTATTGAGGGGACAGAACTATGGCTACACCTTC; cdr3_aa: CASSGLLRGQNYGYTF
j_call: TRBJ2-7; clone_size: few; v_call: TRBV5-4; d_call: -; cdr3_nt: TGTGCCAGCAGCGCCATGTTGTCCCACGAGCAGTACTTC; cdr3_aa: CASSAMLSHEQYF
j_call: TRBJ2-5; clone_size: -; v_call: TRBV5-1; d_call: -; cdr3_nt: TGCGCCAGCAGCTACGCAGGGACTTCGGAGACCCAGTACTTC; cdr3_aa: CASSYAGTSETQYF
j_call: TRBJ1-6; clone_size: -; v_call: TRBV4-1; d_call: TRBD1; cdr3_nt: TGCGCCAGCAGCCATTCTACAGGGGGTGATTATAATTCACCCCTCCACTTT; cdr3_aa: CASSHSTGGDYNSPLHF
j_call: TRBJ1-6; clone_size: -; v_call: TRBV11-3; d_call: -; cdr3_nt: TGTGCCAGCAGCTTAGCAGGACAGCTGAATTCACCCCTCCACTTT; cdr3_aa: CASSLAGQLNSPLHF
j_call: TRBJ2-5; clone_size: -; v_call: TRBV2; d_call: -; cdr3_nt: TGTGCCAGCAGTGAGACCCGGACACCAAAGTACTTC; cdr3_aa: CASSETRTPKYF
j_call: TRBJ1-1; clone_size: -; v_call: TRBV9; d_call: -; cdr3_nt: TGTGCCAGCAGCGTAACGGGGGCGAACACTGAAGCTTTCTTT; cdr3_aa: CASSVTGANTEAFF
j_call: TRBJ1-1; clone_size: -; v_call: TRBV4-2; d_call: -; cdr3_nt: TGTGCCAGCAGCCAAGATCAGGGCGGCGGCACTGAAGCTTTCTTT; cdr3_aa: CASSQDQGGGTEAFF
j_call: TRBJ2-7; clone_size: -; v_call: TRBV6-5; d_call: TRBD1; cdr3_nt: TGTGCCAGCAGTTACCAGGGACAGTTCTACGAGCAGTACTTC; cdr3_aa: CASSYQGQFYEQYF
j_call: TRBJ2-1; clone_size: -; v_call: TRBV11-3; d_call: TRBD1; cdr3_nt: TGTGCCAGCAGCCCGTTGGACAGGGGCACCTACAATGAGCAGTTCTTC; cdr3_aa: CASSPLDRGTYNEQFF
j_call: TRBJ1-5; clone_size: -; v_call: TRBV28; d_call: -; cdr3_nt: TGTGCCAGCAGTTTTATAGTGATCAATCAGCCCCAGCATTTT; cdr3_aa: CASSFIVINQPQHF
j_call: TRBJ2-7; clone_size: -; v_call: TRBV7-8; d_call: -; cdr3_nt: TGTGCCAGCAGCCCTCAGTACGAGCAGTACTTC; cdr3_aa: CASSPQYEQYF
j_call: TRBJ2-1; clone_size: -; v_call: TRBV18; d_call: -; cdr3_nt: TGTGCCAGCTCACGAGACAGGAACAATGAGCAGTTCTTC; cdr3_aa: CASSRDRNNEQFF
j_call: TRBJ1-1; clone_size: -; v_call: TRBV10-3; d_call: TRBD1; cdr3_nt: TGTGCCATCAGCCTACAGGGGGCGGATACTGAAGCTTTCTTT; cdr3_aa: CAISLQGADTEAFF
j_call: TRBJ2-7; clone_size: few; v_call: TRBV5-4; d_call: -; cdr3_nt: TGTGCCAGCAGCGCGCACCGGGACACCTTCTCCTACGAGCAGTACTTC; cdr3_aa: CASSAHRDTFSYEQYF
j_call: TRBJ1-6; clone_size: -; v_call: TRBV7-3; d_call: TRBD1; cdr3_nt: TGTGCCAGCAGCTGGGGACAGGGGTATTCACCCCTCCACTTT; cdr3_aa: CASSWGQGYSPLHF
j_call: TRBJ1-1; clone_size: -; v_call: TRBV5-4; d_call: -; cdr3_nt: TGTGCCAGCAGCCAGGGACAATACTCCGAAGCTTTCTTT; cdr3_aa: CASSQGQYSEAFF
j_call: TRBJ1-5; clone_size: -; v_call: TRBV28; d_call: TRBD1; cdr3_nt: TGTGCCAGCAGAACCGGGACAGTCAATCAGCCCCAGCATTTT; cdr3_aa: CASRTGTVNQPQHF
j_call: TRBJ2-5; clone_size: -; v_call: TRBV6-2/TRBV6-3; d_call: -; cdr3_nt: TGTGCCAGCAGTTACCTGGGACGATTAGGAGAGACCCAGTACTTC; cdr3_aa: CASSYLGRLGETQYF
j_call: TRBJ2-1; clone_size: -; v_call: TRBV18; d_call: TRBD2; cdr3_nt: TGTGCCAGCTCACCAGATCGCGGACTAGCGGGATCTGAGCAGTTCTTC; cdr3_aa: CASSPDRGLAGSEQFF
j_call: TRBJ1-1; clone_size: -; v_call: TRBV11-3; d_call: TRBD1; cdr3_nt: TGTGCCAGCAGCCCCAGGGGGCCGGGCACTGAAGCTTTCTTT; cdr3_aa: CASSPRGPGTEAFF
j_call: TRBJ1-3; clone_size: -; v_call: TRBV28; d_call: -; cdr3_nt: TGTGCCAGCAGTTTAGGACATCAGAGAAACACCATATATTTT; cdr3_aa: CASSLGHQRNTIYF
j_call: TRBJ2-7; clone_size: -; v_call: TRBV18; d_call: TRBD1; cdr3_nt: TGTGCCAGCGTCGGACAGGGGGCTTTGAGCCACGAGCAGTACTTC; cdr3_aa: CASVGQGALSHEQYF